This T cell receptor (beta chain) was observed in a study of T-cell reconstitution after alpha-beta-depleted transplantation in children. There are a few counts of this clonotype. Its antigen is not identified. Unique molecular identifiers were incorporated into the prepared TCRbeta library. TCRdb reprocessed the PCR reads with MiXCR, giving one entry per CDR3 protein. The data show about 900,000 distinct CDR3 sequences, less than 30% seen once. Study results and limitations: By one year post-transplant, T-cell counts and diversity largely arose from T cells that were newly produced. Approximately two months post-transplant, alpha-beta T cells reportedly originated from several hundred expanded graft clones.

After removal of 6 bases from V and 2 bases from J, the junction contained 12 bases not matched to a gene. The CDR3 spans 18 residues. Looked up from germline, CDR1 is MNHEY and CDR2 is SVGEGT. The sample here was PBMCs, mostly from graft donor cells, taken 360 days after TCRalphabeta/CD19-depleted stem cell transplant. This TCR came from a boy under three years old who had a stem cell transplant for SCID, so the T cells may come from the graft donor. The genes are TRBV6-2 or TRBV6-3 and TRBJ2-1, with 11 positions matching TRBD1. Written as DNA, the CDR3 is TGTGCCAGCAGCCGTCCGGGACAGGGGGTCACCCCCTACAATGAGCAGTTCTTC. Translation gives CASSRPGQGVTPYNEQFF.